This entry lists 26 T cell receptor beta chains sequenced from one sample in a study of human versus mouse CDR3 diversity and MHC coevolution. TCRdb's copy holds only in-frame clones and misses some; the assay was immunoSEQ multiplex PCR. The data hold tens of thousands of clones, with about 93% observed a single time. Sequencing was carried out using naive CD4+ T cells from blood. The subset: CD45RO-negative CD62L-positive naive CD4 T cells. The receptors originated from a person in their sixties or seventies in good health.

This clone was counted a few times. V usage is TRBV21-1 and J usage is TRBJ2-1; TRBD2 is the table's D call, not checked against the DNA. TRBV21-1 is a pseudogene segment. CDR3 length: 16 amino acids. The CDR3 is CASSQTSGSSYNEQFF. DNA of the CDR3: TGTGCCAGCAGCCAGACTAGCGGGAGCTCCTACAATGAGCAGTTCTTC.

This chain connects TRBV11-3 to TRBJ2-1; TRBD2 aligns across 14 bases. J lost 6 bases, V lost 1 base, and 8 bases had no gene match. This CDR3 comprises 18 residues. Germline lookup yields CDR1 SGHNT and CDR2 YENEEA. In DNA form, the CDR3 reads TGTGCCAGCAGCTTAGCGGGGACTAGCGGGAGCGCTGGCAATGAGCAGTTCTTC. It yields the protein CASSLAGTSGSAGNEQFF.

The chain carries TRBV7-6 and TRBJ1-2, with D perhaps matching TRBD1 (6 bases). CDR1 SGHVS and CDR2 FNYEAQ come from the germline V gene. Trimming left V 5 bases short and J 8 bases short, with 15 bases between. The CDR3 covers 13 residues. In DNA form, the CDR3 reads TGTGCCAGCAGCACTCAGGGGTTTGGGGGCTACACCTTC. Translating it yields CASSTQGFGGYTF.

This chain connects TRBV9 to TRBJ1-3; possible D gene TRBD1, 5 bases. The CDR3 has 17 residues. Trimming took 4 bases from V and 3 from J, leaving 20 bases between them. The germline CDR1 and CDR2 sequences are SGDLS and YYNGEE. CDR3 sequence (DNA): TGTGCCAGCAGCCCGGGGGGAAGATGGGTTCTTGGAAACACCATATATTTT. Its translation is CASSPGGRWVLGNTIYF. The full variable domain, rest sourced from reference TRBV9 and TRBJ1-3, is DSGVTQTPKHLITATGQRVTLRCSPRSGDLSVYWYQQSLDQGLQFLIQYYNGEERAKGNILERFSAQQFPDLHSELNLSSLELGDSALYFCASSPGGRWVLGNTIYFGEGSWLTVV.

The chain uses TRBV9 and TRBJ2-2; the match to TRBD1 covers 8 bases. J gave up 3 bases and V 5 bases, and 6 bases lay outside the gene matches. CDR3 length: 15 residues. CDR1 is SGDLS, CDR2 YYNGEE, per germline. The chain's CDR3 is CASSRQGPDTGELFF. In DNA form, the CDR3 reads TGTGCCAGCAGTCGACAGGGGCCCGACACCGGGGAGCTGTTTTTT.

V gene TRBV5-1 combines with J gene TRBJ1-2; 7 nucleotides line up with TRBD1. The CDR3 has 14 residues. Germline-derived CDR1 and CDR2 are SGHRS and YFSETQ. V shed 4 bases and J 2 bases; nucleotides not matched to a gene: 5. As DNA, the CDR3 is TGCGCCAGCAGCGCCGGACAGGCCAACTATGGCTACACCTTC. This codes for CASSAGQANYGYTF.

DNA for the CDR3: TGTGCCAGCAGCTCGGGACAGGGTATATTCGATGGCTACACCTTC. Encoded protein: CASSSGQGIFDGYTF. The chain recombines TRBV5-4 with TRBJ1-2; 9 bases are a match to TRBD1. The CDR3 has 15 residues. With 3 bases clipped from V and 6 bases from J, the junction kept 9 bases outside the gene matches. Germline V gene lookup returns CDR1 SGHNT and CDR2 YYREEE (reference sequence).

The chain couples TRBV19 to TRBJ2-2; D uncertain. CDR3 length: 14 residues. Trimming shortened V by 2 bases and J by 3 bases, and 7 bases separated the two germline ends. Germline CDR1 LNHDA, CDR2 SQIVND (reference sequence). In DNA, the CDR3 is TGTGCCAGTAGTATATTTGAGTACACCGGGGAGCTGTTTTTT. It encodes CASSIFEYTGELFF.

The V gene is TRBV5-1, the J gene TRBJ2-5; 10 positions agree with TRBD2. Germline lookup yields CDR1 SGHRS and CDR2 YFSETQ. This CDR3 is built from 14 residues. V dropped 3 bases and J dropped 11; count of bases not matched to a gene: 10. CDR3 in DNA: TGCGCCAGCAGCTCACTAGCGGGGATTGGGGAGCAGTACTTC. It specifies CASSSLAGIGEQYF.

The rearrangement uses TRBV9 and TRBJ1-5; no definite D call. CDR1 and CDR2 from the germline V gene are SGDLS and YYNGEE. The CDR3 covers 14 residues. V gave up 3 bases and J gave up 3 bases, with 10 bases separating them. The CDR3 DNA reads TGTGCCAGCAGCGAAGGACGGGACAATCAGCCCCAGCATTTT. Translating it yields CASSEGRDNQPQHF. Based on the CDR3 plus reference TRBV9 and TRBJ1-5, the full variable domain is DSGVTQTPKHLITATGQRVTLRCSPRSGDLSVYWYQQSLDQGLQFLIQYYNGEERAKGNILERFSAQQFPDLHSELNLSSLELGDSALYFCASSEGRDNQPQHFGDGTRLSIL.

In its sample, this clone was seen once. The chain links TRBV25-1 to TRBJ2-3; D unclear. V shed 5 bases and J shed 2 bases, with 2 bases lying between them. Germline V gene data show CDR1 as MGHDK and CDR2 as SYGVNS. This CDR3 has 11 residues. This CDR3 is CASSLTDTQYF. The CDR3 region has the DNA TGTGCCAGCAGTCTCACAGATACGCAGTATTTT.

This clone was counted once. This chain uses TRBV19 with TRBJ2-1; 8 nucleotides align to TRBD2. Germline CDR1 is LNHDA and CDR2 is SQIVND (reference sequence). V lost 5 bases, J lost 8 bases, and 11 bases stayed unmatched. CDR3 length: 15 amino acids. CDR3 in amino acids: CASSAPGLVSHEQFF. In DNA form, the CDR3 reads TGTGCCAGTAGTGCCCCGGGACTAGTATCCCATGAGCAGTTCTTC.

A remark on this clone: Additional DNA sequences in this sample encode the identical CDR3. The J gene is TRBJ2-5, the V gene TRBV5-1; the match to TRBD1 covers 7 bases. The junction had 2 bases not matched to a gene; V was cut back by 3 bases and J by 3 bases. The CDR3 length is 13 residues. CDR1 and CDR2 from the germline V gene are SGHRS and YFSETQ. The CDR3 reads CASSSDRKETQYF. The CDR3 DNA sequence: TGCGCCAGCAGCTCGGACAGGAAAGAGACCCAGTACTTC.

The chain links TRBV2 to TRBJ2-7; TRBD1 is a possible D gene (5 bases). CDR1 and CDR2 (germline): SNHLY, FYNNEI. Deletions cut 1 base from V and 7 bases from J, with 14 bases between. The CDR3 spans 14 residues. The CDR3 loop is CASSEGTSLGEQYF. The DNA of the CDR3 is TGTGCCAGCAGTGAAGGGACATCCCTCGGGGAGCAGTACTTC.

The V gene is TRBV27, the J gene TRBJ2-2, with 11 bases lining up with TRBD2. Unmatched junction bases numbered 9, after V lost 7 bases and J lost 5 bases. Germline V CDR1 and CDR2: MNHEY, SMNVEV (reference sequence). The CDR3 extends over 16 amino acids. CDR3 amino acids: CASTRTSGSRTGELFF. CDR3 sequence (DNA): TGTGCCAGCACCCGAACTAGCGGGAGTCGGACCGGGGAGCTGTTTTTT.

CDR3 sequence: CASSLETSGSPAQYF. The DNA of the CDR3 is TGCGCCAGCAGCTTGGAGACTAGCGGGAGCCCAGCGCAGTATTTT. The rearrangement uses TRBV5-1 and TRBJ2-3, with 12 bases that match TRBD2. The CDR3 has 15 residues. Trimming removed 0 bases from V and 10 bases from J; junction bases left unmatched: 6. Germline V lookup: CDR1 SGHRS, CDR2 YFSETQ.

The chain carries TRBV25-1 and TRBJ1-2; D is unresolved. Germline V gene lookup returns CDR1 MGHDK and CDR2 SYGVNS. V was shortened by 4 bases and J by 5 bases, with 14 bases between the two germline ends. The CDR3 covers 14 residues. The CDR3 loop reads CASSAPNLWYGYTF. The DNA for the CDR3 is TGTGCCAGCAGTGCCCCTAATCTGTGGTATGGCTACACCTTC.

The V and J genes are TRBV30 and TRBJ2-1; TRBD2 matches at 14 bases. The length of the CDR3 is 15 residues. Germline CDR1 is GTSNPN and CDR2 is SVGIG (reference sequence). With 7 bases clipped from V and 9 bases from J, the junction kept 11 bases outside the gene matches. CDR3 loop: CASSRLAGGGGEQFF. For the CDR3, the DNA is TGTGCCTCGAGCCGACTAGCGGGAGGGGGGGGTGAGCAGTTCTTC.

The V gene is TRBV19, the J gene TRBJ2-4; D remains unclear. V was trimmed by 6 bases and J by 2 bases, leaving 5 bases between them. Looked up from germline, CDR1 is LNHDA and CDR2 is SQIVND (reference sequence). The CDR3 spans 12 residues. CDR3 coding DNA: TGTGCCAGTAGCAGGTCCAAAAACATTCAGTACTTC. Amino acids: CASSRSKNIQYF.

The chain employs TRBV7-9 and TRBJ1-5; 7 positions agree with TRBD1. This CDR3 has 13 amino acids. CDR1 and CDR2 from the germline V gene are SEHNR and FQNEAQ (reference sequence). V was clipped by 6 bases and J by 9 bases; unmatched bases: 8. CDR3 DNA: TGTGCCAGCAGAGGGGACAGTGGATCGCCCCAGCATTTT. The encoded protein is CASRGDSGSPQHF.

The chain carries TRBV5-1 and TRBJ2-7; TRBD1 is a possible D gene (6 bases). CDR3 size: 14 residues. Germline V gene lookup returns CDR1 SGHRS and CDR2 YFSETQ. V shed 0 bases and J shed 6 bases, with 13 bases lying between them. The CDR3 DNA sequence: TGCGCCAGCAGCTTGGTGGCAGGGGCAGCCGAGCAGTACTTC. It is translated as CASSLVAGAAEQYF.

The V and J genes are TRBV5-1 and TRBJ1-3; D not certain. Germline V gives CDR1 SGHRS, CDR2 YFSETQ. The CDR3 length is 15 residues. With 2 bases removed from V and 2 bases from J, the gap between germline ends came to 11 bases. The CDR3 protein is CASSFGGDPGNTIYF. The CDR3 region has the DNA TGCGCCAGCAGCTTCGGCGGGGATCCTGGAAACACCATATATTTT. Full variable domain (missing parts from reference TRBV5-1 and TRBJ1-3): KAGVTQTPRYLIKTRGQQVTLSCSPISGHRSVSWYQQTPGQGLQFLFEYFSETQRNKGNFPGRFSGRQFSNSRSEMNVSTLELGDSALYLCASSFGGDPGNTIYFGEGSWLTVV.

V is TRBV16 and J is TRBJ2-3; 12 nucleotides match TRBD2. Germline CDR1 reads KGHSY; CDR2 reads FQNENV. This CDR3 is built from 15 residues. V was pared by 4 bases and J by 4 bases, with 3 bases of the junction left unmatched. In DNA form, the CDR3 reads TGTGCCAGCAGCCCTGGACTAGCGGGATCAGATACGCAGTATTTT. The encoded protein is CASSPGLAGSDTQYF.

This clone was detected once. V usage is TRBV30 and J usage is TRBJ2-7; 9 bases match TRBD2. This CDR3 spans 13 amino acids. With V trimmed by 3 bases and J by 3 bases, 3 bases remained unmatched. Germline lookup yields CDR1 GTSNPN and CDR2 SVGIG (reference sequence). CDR3 sequence (DNA): TGTGCCTGGAGGTTTAGCGGGAGCTACGAGCAGTACTTC. This gives the protein CAWRFSGSYEQYF.

This clone was found a few times. The rearrangement uses TRBV7-3 and TRBJ1-4; D is perhaps TRBD1 (5 bases). Germline V gene data show CDR1 as SGHTA and CDR2 as FQGTGA. V lost 5 bases and J lost 5, with 15 bases in between. The CDR3 has 15 residues. CDR3 sequence (DNA): TGTGCCAGCAGCCCCACCGGGGGGAGGAATGAAAAACTGTTTTTT. It is translated as CASSPTGGRNEKLFF.

The rearrangement uses TRBV19 and TRBJ2-5; 8 bases are a match to TRBD1. J was trimmed by 6 bases and V by 3 bases; bases with no gene match: 6. The CDR3 runs 14 residues. In germline, CDR1 is LNHDA, CDR2 SQIVND (reference sequence). This CDR3 is CASSMRTGMKTQYF. CDR3 coding DNA: TGTGCCAGTAGTATGAGGACAGGGATGAAGACCCAGTACTTC.